This T cell receptor (beta chain) comes out of a study of T cells in Graves' hyperthyroidism and ophthalmopathy. The CDR3 extends over 13 amino acids. Per the germline V gene, CDR1 is SGDLS and CDR2 is YYNGEE. J gave up 10 bases and V 3 bases, and 4 bases lay outside the gene matches. Amplified TCR beta CDR3 regions derived from RNA transcripts. TCR CDR3 underwent first-round RT-PCR with the HTBI primer set. MiXCR was run by TCRdb on the multiplex PCR reads, yielding one entry per CDR3 protein. The sample carries over 400,000 distinct CDR3 sequences, about 15% recorded once. The receptor's source is a man aged 18-30 years with Graves' ophthalmopathy. The rearrangement joins TRBV9 to TRBJ1-6, with 7 positions matching TRBD1. Source material: blood. In nucleotides, the CDR3 is TGTGCCAGCAGCGGCAGGGGGACGTCACCCCTCCACTTT. This encodes CASSGRGTSPLHF.